These T cell receptor beta chains were read from a single sample in a study of blood T cell repertoires in COVID-19. TCRdb's copy holds only in-frame clones and misses some; the assay was immunoSEQ multiplex PCR. The table has hundreds of thousands of clones, roughly 87% seen once; the top ten hold roughly 6.2%. The specimen sequenced was PBMCs or T cells enriched from blood (not recorded which). These receptor sequences come from a woman aged 40-49 years who had recovered from COVID-19. Both conserved end residues are part of each CDR3. The D gene is left open where the match is weak. Clone size is given for some rows only: seen once, a few or many times, or a class if the clone is expanded.

D gene	clone size	J gene	V gene	CDR3 DNA	CDR3 protein
.	.	TRBJ1-2	TRBV28	TGTGCCAGCAGTTTTTCTCCCCCAAGAGGTAGCTATGGCTACACCTTC	CASSFSPPRGSYGYTF
.	.	TRBJ1-2	TRBV30	TGTGCCTGGAACAGAGAACAGAAGTTTTATGGCTACACCTTC	CAWNREQKFYGYTF
.	.	TRBJ1-3	TRBV28	TGTGCCACTTCGATACAGGGTAGAGGAAACACCATATATTTT	CATSIQGRGNTIYF
.	.	TRBJ2-3	TRBV9	TGTGCCAGCAGCTCCCGGCGGGATACCACAGATACGCAGTATTTT	CASSSRRDTTDTQYF
.	.	TRBJ2-1	TRBV7-9	TGTGCCAGCAGCTTGTCAACTGGACTCGATGAGCAGTTCTTC	CASSLSTGLDEQFF
TRBD2	.	TRBJ2-1	TRBV7-2	TGTGCCAGCAGCTTACCCACCCGTCTAGCGGGAGGCCTGTTCTTC	CASSLPTRLAGGLFF
.	few	TRBJ1-6	TRBV7-8	TGTGCCAGCAGCTTAGACACCCCCGGGAATTCACCCCTCCACTTT	CASSLDTPGNSPLHF
.	.	TRBJ2-1	TRBV4-2	TGTGCCAGCAGCCCCGGGACACCTGGGTACAATGAGCAGTTCTTC	CASSPGTPGYNEQFF
TRBD2	.	TRBJ2-1	TRBV19	TGTGCCAGTAGTTCGCCGTTGGGACAGGGAACTAGCGGGAGGCGGAATGAGCAGTTCTTC	CASSSPLGQGTSGRRNEQFF
TRBD1	.	TRBJ1-2	TRBV2	TGTGCCAGCAGACAGGGGGCATATGGCTACACCTTC	CASRQGAYGYTF
TRBD2	.	TRBJ2-5	TRBV9	TGTGCCAGCAGCCAGGCTAGCGGGTACCAAGAGACCCAGTACTTC	CASSQASGYQETQYF
.	.	TRBJ2-4	TRBV3-1/TRBV3-2	TGTGCCAGCAGCCCATATGCTAGAGGAGGAGGAGGCATTCAGTACTTC	CASSPYARGGGGIQYF
.	.	TRBJ2-7	TRBV5-1	TGCGCCAGCAGCTTGGGTGGCGGCGGGGTCAAAGAGCAGTACTTC	CASSLGGGGVKEQYF
.	once	TRBJ2-6	TRBV19	TGTGCCAGTAGTCCTGTGCGGGGCTCTGGGGCCAACGTCCTGACTTTC	CASSPVRGSGANVLTF
.	few	TRBJ2-3	TRBV2	TGTGCCAGCAGTGACAGGGGAGCACCCACAGATACGCAGTATTTT	CASSDRGAPTDTQYF
.	few	TRBJ1-5	TRBV28	TGTGCCAGCAGTTTATGGCGGCTTCGGACAGAAAATCAGCCCCAGCATTTT	CASSLWRLRTENQPQHF
.	.	TRBJ2-7	TRBV28	TGTGCCAGCATCTCCGGGACATCAGCTCCCAGGGCCTACGAGCAGTACTTC	CASISGTSAPRAYEQYF
TRBD2	.	TRBJ2-3	TRBV3-1/TRBV3-2	TGTGCCAGCAATCCGGGAGGGTCAAAGGCGGCAGATACGCAGTATTTT	CASNPGGSKAADTQYF
TRBD2	.	TRBJ2-1	TRBV10-3	TGTGCCATCAGTGAGCGCGGGAGGGCCTCCAATGAGCAGTTCTTC	CAISERGRASNEQFF
TRBD1	.	TRBJ2-7	TRBV9	TGTGCCAGCAGCGTAGGGCGGGACAGGGCCTACGAGCAGTACTTC	CASSVGRDRAYEQYF
TRBD2	.	TRBJ2-7	TRBV28	TGTGCCAGCAGTTTTTCGGGGAGGGGTAGCTCCTACGAGCAGTACTTC	CASSFSGRGSSYEQYF
TRBD2	.	TRBJ2-7	TRBV2	TGTGCCAGCAGTGAAGCTGGGCTAGCGGGAGGCTACGAGCAGTACTTC	CASSEAGLAGGYEQYF
.	.	TRBJ2-7	TRBV30	TGTGCCTGGAATCCCGCGGGCCTCTACGGGGAGCAGTACTTC	CAWNPAGLYGEQYF
TRBD2	.	TRBJ2-1	TRBV2	TGTGCCAGCAGCCCTCAGTGGGGGGGTAATGAGCAGTTCTTC	CASSPQWGGNEQFF
.	.	TRBJ2-5	TRBV19	TGTGCCAGTAGTATATGGAGGGGGCCCTCCGTGGAGACCCAGTACTTC	CASSIWRGPSVETQYF
TRBD1	.	TRBJ2-3	TRBV18	TGTGCCAGCTCACTACAATCACAGGGGGATACGCAGTATTTT	CASSLQSQGDTQYF
.	.	TRBJ1-2	TRBV3-1/TRBV3-2	TGTGCCAGCAGCCTCCAGGGGATCAGCGGCTACACCTTC	CASSLQGISGYTF
.	.	TRBJ1-2	TRBV28	TGTGCCAGCACCCCCCGGAGCTATGGTGGCTACACCTTC	CASTPRSYGGYTF
.	once	TRBJ1-2	TRBV18	TGTGCCAGCTCACCAGATTTGACAGGCGCCACTAACTATGGCTACACCTTC	CASSPDLTGATNYGYTF
.	.	TRBJ1-2	TRBV19	TGTGCCAGTGCGGGACGATCGAATGGCTACACCTTC	CASAGRSNGYTF
.	once	TRBJ1-1	TRBV28	TGTGCCAGCAGTTTGAGGGCCATTCCCACTGAAGCTTTCTTT	CASSLRAIPTEAFF
.	.	TRBJ2-1	TRBV6-2/TRBV6-3	TGTGCCAGCAGTTACTCGAGGGTAGACAATGAGCAGTTCTTC	CASSYSRVDNEQFF
.	.	TRBJ2-1	TRBV30	TGTGCCTGGAGTAGGCAGGTCAATGAGCAGTTCTTC	CAWSRQVNEQFF